This is a list of T cell receptor beta chains from one sample in a study of regulatory T cells in long-lasting Graves disease. TCRdb analysed the multiplex PCR reads with MiXCR anew, one entry per CDR3 protein. Of more than 450,000 distinct CDR3 sequences listed, 15% to 20% are singletons. This sample was also put to use in a study of T cells in Graves' hyperthyroidism and ophthalmopathy.

The sample consisted of peripheral blood mononuclear cells (PBMCs), taken at new diagnosis, from a patient treated with antithyroid drugs. The receptors were sampled from a man between 35 and 55 years old with Graves disease. The CDR3 runs from the conserved cysteine through the conserved F or W. D genes are given only for firm matches. Only part of the rows carry a size: once, few, many, or a class if the clone is expanded.

v_call,j_call,d_call,clone_size,cdr3_aa,cdr3_nt
TRBV7-3,TRBJ1-1,-,many,CASSLFRTMNTEAFF,TGTGCCAGCAGTTTATTCCGGACGATGAACACTGAAGCTTTCTTT
TRBV28,TRBJ2-2,TRBD1,-,CASIKTGTANTGELFF,TGTGCCAGCATAAAAACCGGGACAGCGAACACCGGGGAGCTGTTTTTT
TRBV6-1,TRBJ1-5,-,-,CASSGQEYQPQHF,TGTGCCAGCAGTGGCCAGGAGTATCAGCCCCAGCATTTT
TRBV27,TRBJ2-5,-,-,CASSLSPRVETQYF,TGTGCCAGCAGTTTAAGTCCCAGGGTGGAGACCCAGTACTTC
TRBV6-5,TRBJ2-1,TRBD1,many,CASSSPGQGIYEQFF,TGTGCCAGCAGTTCCCCGGGACAGGGGATTTATGAGCAGTTCTTC
TRBV27,TRBJ2-3,TRBD1,many,CASSLSYRGVDTDTQYF,TGTGCCAGCAGTTTATCCTACAGGGGGGTGGACACAGATACGCAGTATTTT
TRBV28,TRBJ1-5,-,many,CASSLWGIGQPQHF,TGTGCCAGCAGTTTATGGGGGATCGGGCAGCCCCAGCATTTT
TRBV20-1,TRBJ2-2,-,many,CSASSGVVGELFF,TGCAGTGCTTCCTCAGGTGTAGTCGGGGAGCTGTTTTTT
TRBV6-1,TRBJ2-7,TRBD2,-,CASRTSGLPRQYF,TGTGCCAGCCGGACTAGCGGACTTCCACGGCAGTACTTC
TRBV7-9,TRBJ1-1,TRBD1,few,CASTWGQGNTEAFF,TGTGCCAGCACCTGGGGACAGGGGAACACTGAAGCTTTCTTT
TRBV5-1,TRBJ2-2,TRBD2,-,CASSLGLASGLTGELFF,TGCGCCAGCAGCTTGGGACTAGCGTCGGGTTTGACCGGGGAGCTGTTTTTT
TRBV11-2,TRBJ2-7,-,many,CASSLGLLYYEQYF,TGTGCCAGCAGCTTAGGTCTACTGTACTACGAGCAGTACTTC
TRBV12-3/TRBV12-4,TRBJ2-4,TRBD2,many,CASGPGLAGGREYF,TGTGCCAGCGGCCCAGGACTAGCGGGCGGGCGTGAGTACTTC
TRBV30,TRBJ2-3,-,many,CAWKGVTDTQYF,TGTGCCTGGAAGGGCGTGACAGATACGCAGTATTTT
TRBV6-2/TRBV6-3,TRBJ2-1,-,many,CASSFSPGYNEQFF,TGTGCCAGCAGTTTCTCCCCGGGGTACAATGAGCAGTTCTTC
TRBV2,TRBJ2-7,-,many,CASSLVDFNYEQYF,TGTGCCAGCAGCTTAGTGGACTTCAACTACGAGCAGTACTTC
TRBV19,TRBJ2-3,-,-,CASKPGSGSTDTQYF,TGTGCCAGTAAACCGGGCTCCGGCAGCACAGATACGCAGTATTTT
TRBV2,TRBJ2-3,TRBD1,-,CASSAPTGGRTDTQYF,TGTGCCAGCAGTGCTCCTACAGGGGGACGCACAGATACGCAGTATTTT
TRBV2,TRBJ2-7,TRBD2,many,CASIPLGAGGSRRQYF,TGTGCCAGCATCCCCCTAGGGGCGGGAGGGAGCCGGAGGCAGTACTTC
TRBV18,TRBJ1-3,-,many,CASSPDSSGNTIYF,TGTGCCAGCTCACCCGACAGCTCTGGAAACACCATATATTTT
TRBV29-1,TRBJ2-3,TRBD2,-,CSVEKTASGNTDTQYF,TGCAGCGTTGAAAAGACGGCTAGCGGAAACACAGATACGCAGTATTTT
TRBV2,TRBJ2-7,TRBD2,many,CASRPLAVTYEQYF,TGTGCCAGCAGGCCTCTAGCGGTGACCTACGAGCAGTACTTC
TRBV3-1,TRBJ2-2,-,many,CASSQDKGLNTGELFF,TGTGCCAGCAGCCAAGATAAAGGGTTAAACACCGGGGAGCTGTTTTTT
TRBV6-2/TRBV6-3,TRBJ2-7,TRBD1,few,CASSYSWGQGESYEQYF,TGTGCCAGCAGTTACTCATGGGGACAGGGGGAGTCCTACGAGCAGTACTTC
TRBV7-9,TRBJ2-7,-,many,CASSLSAEYEQYF,TGTGCCAGCAGCTTAAGCGCAGAATACGAGCAGTACTTC
TRBV15,TRBJ1-1,-,few,CATSRGRRLNTEAFF,TGTGCCACCAGCAGAGGAAGACGGTTGAACACTGAAGCTTTCTTT
TRBV20-1,TRBJ2-1,TRBD2,few,CSASFGRRSYNEQFF,TGCAGTGCTAGTTTCGGGAGGAGATCCTACAATGAGCAGTTCTTC
TRBV7-6,TRBJ2-1,-,many,CASSFVAEAPDEQFF,TGTGCCAGCAGCTTTGTAGCGGAGGCCCCCGATGAGCAGTTCTTC
TRBV9,TRBJ2-1,TRBD2,many,CASSVAPTSGTYNEQFF,TGTGCCAGCAGCGTAGCCCCAACTAGCGGGACCTACAATGAGCAGTTCTTC
TRBV5-1,TRBJ2-1,TRBD2,many,CASSPWPSGHSSYNEQFF,TGCGCCAGCAGCCCGTGGCCTAGCGGACATAGCTCCTACAATGAGCAGTTCTTC
TRBV5-1,TRBJ1-5,-,many,CASSLSPRYSPQHF,TGCGCCAGCAGCTTGTCCCCACGATACTCACCCCAGCATTTT
TRBV19,TRBJ2-1,TRBD2,-,CASSELGLAGGNEQFF,TGTGCCAGTAGTGAGTTGGGACTAGCGGGGGGCAATGAGCAGTTCTTC
TRBV7-2,TRBJ2-7,TRBD2,many,CASRSGLAGWGYEQYF,TGTGCCAGCAGGTCGGGACTAGCGGGCTGGGGCTACGAGCAGTACTTC
TRBV9,TRBJ1-6,TRBD1,few,CASTKGTGRNNSPLHF,TGTGCCAGCACCAAAGGGACAGGGCGGAATAATTCACCCCTCCACTTT
TRBV20-1,TRBJ2-5,-,many,CSARDPRKTQYF,TGCAGTGCTAGAGACCCGAGGAAGACCCAGTACTTC
TRBV24-1,TRBJ1-5,-,-,CATSDYSNQPQHF,TGTGCCACCAGTGATTATAGCAATCAGCCCCAGCATTTT
TRBV28,TRBJ2-3,TRBD1,once,CASSIPGTGGIGRTDTQYF,TGTGCCAGCAGTATTCCCGGGACAGGGGGCATCGGCAGGACAGATACGCAGTATTTT
TRBV5-1,TRBJ2-1,TRBD2,few,CASSSLAGGINEQFF,TGCGCCAGCAGCTCCCTAGCGGGAGGGATCAATGAGCAGTTCTTC
TRBV18,TRBJ1-4,-,many,CASSLQQATNEKLFF,TGTGCCAGCTCACTCCAACAGGCAACTAATGAAAAACTGTTTTTT
TRBV3-1,TRBJ2-7,-,-,CASSQVGWGAREQYF,TGTGCCAGCAGCCAAGTAGGCTGGGGGGCGAGGGAGCAGTACTTC
TRBV12-3/TRBV12-4,TRBJ1-5,TRBD1,few,CASSPTPSGQDGGQPQHF,TGTGCCAGCAGTCCCACACCCTCGGGACAGGACGGGGGTCAACCCCAGCATTTT
TRBV6-5,TRBJ2-1,-,-,CASSYSSEQFF,TGTGCCAGCAGTTACTCTTCCGAGCAGTTCTTC
TRBV5-1,TRBJ1-4,-,few,CASSLVAGRLRSTNEKLFF,TGCGCCAGCAGCTTGGTGGCAGGGAGACTACGTTCAACTAATGAAAAACTGTTTTTT
TRBV7-9,TRBJ2-7,-,many,CASSIGPHPDEQYF,TGTGCCAGCAGCATCGGCCCCCACCCGGACGAGCAGTACTTC
TRBV20-1,TRBJ2-7,-,many,CSARGLVGVGHEQYF,TGCAGTGCTAGAGGGTTGGTGGGAGTCGGTCACGAGCAGTACTTC
TRBV4-1,TRBJ2-7,-,-,CASSQAGPYYEQYF,TGCGCCAGCAGCCAAGCTGGACCGTACTACGAGCAGTACTTC
TRBV12-3/TRBV12-4,TRBJ2-7,TRBD1,many,CASSISRGTYEQYF,TGTGCCAGCAGTATCTCCAGGGGGACCTACGAGCAGTACTTC
TRBV19,TRBJ1-1,-,few,CASSIGGTQVNTEAFF,TGTGCCAGTAGTATAGGAGGGACACAGGTGAACACTGAAGCTTTCTTT
TRBV7-2,TRBJ1-2,TRBD1,-,CASSLVLTGPYGYTF,TGTGCCAGCAGCTTAGTGTTGACAGGGCCCTATGGCTACACCTTC